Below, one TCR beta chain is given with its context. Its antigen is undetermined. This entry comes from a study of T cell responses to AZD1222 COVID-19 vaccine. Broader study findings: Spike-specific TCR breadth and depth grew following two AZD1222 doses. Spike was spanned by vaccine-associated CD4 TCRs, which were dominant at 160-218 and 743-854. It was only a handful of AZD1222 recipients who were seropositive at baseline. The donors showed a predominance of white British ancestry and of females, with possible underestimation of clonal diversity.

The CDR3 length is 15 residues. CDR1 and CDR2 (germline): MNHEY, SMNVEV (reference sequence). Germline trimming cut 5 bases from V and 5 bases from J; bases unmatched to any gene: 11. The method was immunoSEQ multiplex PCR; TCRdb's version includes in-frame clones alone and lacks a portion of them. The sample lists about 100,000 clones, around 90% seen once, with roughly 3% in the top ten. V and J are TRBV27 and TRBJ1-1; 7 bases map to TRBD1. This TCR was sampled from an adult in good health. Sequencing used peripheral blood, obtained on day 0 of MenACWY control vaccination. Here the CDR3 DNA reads TGTGCCAGCAGTCCCGGGGCAGGGGGAGGAACTGAAGCTTTCTTT. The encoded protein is CASSPGAGGGTEAFF.